This T cell receptor beta chain stems from a study of shared clonotypes between healthy human individuals. Worth noting for this clone: Its antigen is as yet unknown.

Per the study methods: Junction-only sequences produced by ImmunoSEQ had no quality scores, so filtering differed. TCRdb's table, derived via immunoSEQ multiplex PCR, lists solely in-frame clones and lacks some. V and J calls and clone size come straight from that table; D and trimming were deduced from the DNA. The data contain some 2.3 million clones, 80% to 95% of them singletons. Study conclusions and caveats: Clonotypes shared by all four donors outscored non-shared clonotypes in generation probability.

Source material: naive CD4+ T cells from PBMCs. The sample's subset: CD45RA+ positively selected. The receptor was isolated from a man aged 18 to 30 in good health. Some clones in this sample may be carry-over from other donors' samples.

The CDR3 sequence: CASSLGLAGGTEQFF. DNA of the CDR3: TGTGCCAGCAGTTTGGGGCTAGCGGGAGGTACTGAGCAGTTCTTC. This rearrangement joins TRBV28 to TRBJ2-1, with 11 nucleotides matching TRBD2. Germline V gene lookup returns CDR1 MDHEN and CDR2 SYDVKM. This CDR3 is built from 15 residues. After removal of 3 bases from V and 9 bases from J, the junction contained 7 bases not matched to a gene.